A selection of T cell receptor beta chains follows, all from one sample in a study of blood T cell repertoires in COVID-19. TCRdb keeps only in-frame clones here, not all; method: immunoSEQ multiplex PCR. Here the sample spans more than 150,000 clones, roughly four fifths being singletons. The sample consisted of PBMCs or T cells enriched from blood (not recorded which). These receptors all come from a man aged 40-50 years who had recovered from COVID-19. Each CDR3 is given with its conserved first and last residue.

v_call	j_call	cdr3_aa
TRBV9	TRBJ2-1	CASSVVTSYEQFF
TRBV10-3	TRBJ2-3	CAISEQDRETDTQYF
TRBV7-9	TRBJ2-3	CASSSGLRTDTQYF
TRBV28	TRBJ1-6	CASSLPQGAGNSPLHF
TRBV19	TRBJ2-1	CASSQLEPYNEQFF
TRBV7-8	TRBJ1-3	CASSEPRVLGGGNTIYF
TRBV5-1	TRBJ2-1	CASSLLAGGWDEQFF
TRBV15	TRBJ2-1	CATSRDWTSGSYNEQFF
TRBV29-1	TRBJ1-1	CSLKTRGYTEAFF
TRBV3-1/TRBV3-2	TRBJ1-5	CASSYDRYQPQHF
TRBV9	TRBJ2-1	CASSTRGTSGIDEQFF
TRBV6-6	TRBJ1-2	CASSPDTLYGYTF
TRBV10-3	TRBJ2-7	CAISEDRGYYEQYF
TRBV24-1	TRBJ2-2	CATSDPSGTGPGELFF
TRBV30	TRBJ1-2	CAWSVWVRGSNGYTF
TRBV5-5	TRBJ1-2	CATRLEGVGGYTF
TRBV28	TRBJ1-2	CASSFAGANYGYTF
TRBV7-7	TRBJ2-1	CASSLGNKYNEQFF
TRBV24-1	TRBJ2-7	CATSDISDSYEQYF
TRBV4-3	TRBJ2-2	CASSPGWGEITGELFF
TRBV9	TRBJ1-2	CASSAPGQGAVWRGGYTF
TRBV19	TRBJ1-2	CASSLTGRYGYTF
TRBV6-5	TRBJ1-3	CASGLNGVSGNTIYF
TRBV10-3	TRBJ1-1	CAISEVRVDTEAFF
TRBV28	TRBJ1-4	CASSLREKLFF
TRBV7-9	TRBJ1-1	CASSLLPGQGPVTEAFF
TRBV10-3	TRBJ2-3	CAISESVGGGRTDTQYF